The 18 T cell receptor beta chains below come from one sample, sequenced in a study of cytotoxic CD8 clonotypes in ibrutinib-treated CLL. Using immunoSEQ multiplex PCR, the repertoire was profiled, and TCRdb retains in-frame clones only, with some absent. The sample holds around 160,000 clones, about 88% seen once. The input for sequencing was PBMCs, taken at disease progression, from a patient treated with ibrutinib. These receptors came from a human donor with chronic lymphocytic leukemia.

The V and J genes are TRBV11-2 and TRBJ2-1, with 9 bases matching TRBD2. Germline loops: CDR1 SGHAT, CDR2 FQNNGV. J gave up 7 bases and V 8 bases, and 12 bases lay outside the gene matches. The CDR3 totals 15 residues. The CDR3 DNA sequence: TGTGCCAGCGGAACGACTAGCGGCTCATCAAATGAGCAGTTCTTC. This codes for CASGTTSGSSNEQFF.

The rearrangement joins TRBV10-2 to TRBJ1-1; D is unclear. The CDR3 loop spans 11 amino acids. Trimming took 2 bases from V and 10 from J, leaving 8 bases between them. Germline CDR1 is WSHSY and CDR2 is SAAADI. Written as DNA, the CDR3 is TGCGCCAGCAGTGAGGGACTAGCAGCTTTCTTT. Protein sequence: CASSEGLAAFF.

The chain employs TRBV29-1 and TRBJ1-5; no firm D call. Germline V gene lookup returns CDR1 SQVTM and CDR2 ANQGSEA. CDR3 length: 13 residues. V gave up 6 bases and J gave up 3 bases, with 12 bases separating them. The CDR3 DNA reads as TGCAGCGTCGCGGGTGCAGTCAATCAGCCCCAGCATTTT. Protein: CSVAGAVNQPQHF.

CDR3 sequence: CASSRLASYNEQFF. As DNA, the CDR3 is TGTGCCAGCAGCCGACTAGCTTCCTACAATGAGCAGTTCTTC. The chain links TRBV7-3 to TRBJ2-1, with TRBD2 matching over 7 bases. The CDR3 runs to 14 residues. CDR1 and CDR2 from the germline V gene are SGHTA and FQGTGA. The J segment lost 1 base and the V segment lost 5 bases, leaving 2 bases of the junction unmatched.

This chain joins TRBV19 and TRBJ1-2, with D possibly being TRBD1 (5 bases). This CDR3 spans 15 amino acids. The ends were cut back, 5 bases at V and 0 bases at J, with 13 bases in the middle. The germline V gene encodes CDR1 LNHDA and CDR2 SQIVND (reference sequence). Here the CDR3 DNA reads TGTGCCAGTAGTCTCCGGGACGGCCCTAACTATGGCTACACCTTC. Residues: CASSLRDGPNYGYTF.

The chain uses TRBV6-6 and TRBJ1-5, with a possible D match to TRBD1 (6 bases). The germline V gene encodes CDR1 MNHNY and CDR2 SVGAGI (reference sequence). V lost 7 bases to trimming and J lost 0 bases, with 16 bases between them. The CDR3 is 16 amino acids. The CDR3 nucleotides are TGTGCCAGCACCCCGACAGGACCCTATAGCAATCAGCCCCAGCATTTT. Its translation is CASTPTGPYSNQPQHF.

V usage is TRBV5-1 and J usage is TRBJ2-1; 10 bases map to TRBD1. The CDR3 has 14 amino acids. Losses at the gene ends were 7 bases for V and 5 bases for J; bases not matched to a gene: 6. In germline, CDR1 is SGHRS, CDR2 YFSETQ. The CDR3 loop reads CASSGQGIHNEQFF. The CDR3 DNA follows: TGCGCCAGCTCGGGACAGGGGATACACAATGAGCAGTTCTTC.

The rearrangement links TRBV6-1 to TRBJ1-5; D possibly corresponds to TRBD1 (5 bases). Germline V gene sequence: CDR1 MNHNS, CDR2 SASEGT. The length of the CDR3 is 13 residues. Trimming took off 9 bases at V and 0 bases at J, with 9 bases between the two ends. The CDR3 is CASKDNSNQPQHF. In DNA form, the CDR3 reads TGTGCCAGTAAGGACAATAGCAATCAGCCCCAGCATTTT.

This clone came up once. V gene TRBV7-9 combines with J gene TRBJ2-1, with TRBD2 matching over 8 bases. With 2 bases clipped from V and 7 bases from J, the junction kept 4 bases outside the gene matches. There are 14 residues in the CDR3. Per the germline V gene, CDR1 is SEHNR and CDR2 is FQNEAQ (reference sequence). The CDR3 nucleotides are TGTGCCAGCAGCTTACGCGGGAGGCGTAATGAGCAGTTCTTC. It specifies CASSLRGRRNEQFF.

V gene TRBV19 combines with J gene TRBJ1-1; D is uncertain. Germline V CDR1 and CDR2: LNHDA, SQIVND (reference sequence). V gave up 8 bases and J gave up 1 base, with 11 bases separating them. CDR3 length: 13 amino acids. CDR3 DNA sequence: TGTGCCAGTCGGGAACATAGGAACACTGAAGCTTTCTTT. This encodes CASREHRNTEAFF.

This clone has just a few counts. The chain has TRBV11-2 and TRBJ2-7; D is perhaps TRBD1 (6 bases). Deletions cut 3 bases from V and 1 base from J, with 16 bases between. The V gene's germline CDR1 is SGHAT and CDR2 FQNNGV. The CDR3 spans 16 residues. This CDR3 is CASSFFGTSLSYEQYF. The CDR3 DNA sequence: TGTGCCAGCAGCTTTTTCGGGACATCCCTTTCCTACGAGCAGTACTTC.

This sequence joins TRBV27 and TRBJ2-5; 10 positions agree with TRBD1. Germline CDR1 is MNHEY and CDR2 is SMNVEV (reference sequence). The V gene end was trimmed by 6 bases and the J gene end by 4 bases; junction bases not matched to a gene: 11. This CDR3 comprises 16 residues. The CDR3 DNA is TGTGCCAGCAGAACCGGGACAGGGGCTTCCGGAGAGACCCAGTACTTC. Protein: CASRTGTGASGETQYF.

This chain joins TRBV15 and TRBJ2-5; 12 bases are shared with TRBD2. The junction had 2 bases not matched to a gene; V was cut back by 1 base and J by 5 bases. CDR3 size: 15 residues. Germline V gives CDR1 LNHNV, CDR2 YYDKDF (reference sequence). CDR3: CATSRAGTSGETQYF. DNA for the CDR3: TGTGCCACCAGCAGAGCCGGGACTAGCGGGGAGACCCAGTACTTC. The full variable domain, rest sourced from reference TRBV15 and TRBJ2-5, is DAMVIQNPRYQVTQFGKPVTLSCSQTLNHNVMYWYQQKSSQAPKLLFHYYDKDFNNEADTPDNFQSRRPNTSFCFLDIRSPGLGDTAMYLCATSRAGTSGETQYFGPGTRLLVL.

The chain carries TRBV19 and TRBJ1-1; D is ambiguous. The CDR3 is 14 amino acids. Per germline, CDR1 LNHDA and CDR2 SQIVND (reference sequence). Trimming pared 5 bases from V and 1 base from J, leaving 11 bases between. CDR3 DNA sequence: TGTGCCAGTAGTCTACCCATGAAGAACACTGAAGCTTTCTTT. Translation: CASSLPMKNTEAFF.

The V and J genes are TRBV11-1 and TRBJ1-1, with D possibly TRBD1 on 5 matching bases. CDR1 and CDR2 (germline): SGHAT, FQDESV (reference sequence). The CDR3 is 14 amino acids. With 0 bases removed from V and 3 bases from J, the gap between germline ends came to 8 bases. The CDR3 here is CASSLAQGDTEAFF. CDR3 DNA: TGTGCCAGCAGCTTAGCTCAGGGCGACACTGAAGCTTTCTTT.

This chain uses TRBV5-6 with TRBJ2-1, with 7 bases that match TRBD2. Germline V gives CDR1 SGHDT, CDR2 YYEEEE. CDR3 length: 16 residues. V lost 1 base and J lost 6; bases outside the gene matches: 10. CDR3 sequence reads: CASSLPRGSSGNEQFF. The DNA for the CDR3 is TGTGCCAGCAGCTTGCCCCGCGGGAGTTCGGGCAATGAGCAGTTCTTC.

The count of this clone is one. The chain has TRBV9 and TRBJ2-7; TRBD2 might be the D (5 bases). The CDR3 contains 16 residues. In germline, CDR1 is SGDLS, CDR2 YYNGEE. V was pared by 0 bases and J by 2 bases, with 15 bases between. DNA of the CDR3: TGTGCCAGCAGCGTAGGTGAGGGCCCCTTCCCCTACGAGCAGTACTTC. Translation: CASSVGEGPFPYEQYF.

Regarding this clone: Sequence at one end of the junction differs from germline and may be a read error. CDR3 loop: CASSLEGGRIF. CDR3 nucleotide sequence: TGTGCCAGCAGTTTAGAGGGGGGGAGGATCTTC. V usage is TRBV28 and J usage is TRBJ1-2; D perhaps matches TRBD1 (6 bases). The germline V gene encodes CDR1 MDHEN and CDR2 SYDVKM. This CDR3 spans 11 amino acids.